This T cell receptor beta chain stems from a study of spatial heterogeneity in lung cancer. Germline V gives CDR1 SQVTM, CDR2 ANQGSEA. V was clipped by 5 bases and J by 2 bases, with 10 bases between them. The CDR3 loop spans 12 amino acids. This clonotype showed up many times. Time point denoted: sample taken at primary tumor resection. Sequencing was performed on whole RNA extracted from tumor and nontumor lung tissue, or from frozen PBMC, and the material was left unsorted. The 72 donors had untreated early-stage non-small cell lung cancer. On each TCR cDNA molecule, a unique molecular identifier was present. TCRdb re-called the 5' RACE reads through MiXCR, storing one row per CDR3 protein. The sample carries tens of thousands of distinct CDR3 sequences, roughly 8.7% recorded once.

The clonotype originates from a male donor with early-stage non-small cell lung cancer. The V gene is TRBV29-1, the J gene TRBJ2-7; D unresolved. Here the sequenced sample was PBMCs, taken at surgery. CDR3 amino acids: CSVRGDAYEQYF. The CDR3, as DNA: TGCAGCGTTCGTGGGGATGCCTACGAGCAGTACTTC.